This T cell receptor (beta chain) appears in the sequencing data of a study of cytomegalovirus exposure and HLA in healthy donors. Overall study: The same platform was used for the roughly 120 validation repertoires and the 500 to 700 first-cohort repertoires, a later analysis reported. Regarding the study as a whole: The study labeled 164 TCR beta chains cytomegalovirus-associated.

Produced via immunoSEQ multiplex PCR; TCRdb's table is partial and in-frame only. The data contain some 140,000 clones, around 88% of them singletons. Of note for this clone: Its antigen is not known.

Germline CDR1 and CDR2: LNHDA and SQIVND (reference sequence). The CDR3 is 15 amino acids. Losses at the gene ends were 4 bases for V and 2 bases for J; bases not matched to a gene: 5. The clonotype was recovered from a man younger than 35 in good health and CMV-seropositive. Sequencing was done on a sample of PBMCs. The chain carries TRBV19 and TRBJ2-7; TRBD1 aligns across 10 bases. The CDR3 sequence: CASSSRDRGTYEQYF. The CDR3 nucleotides read TGTGCCAGTAGTAGCCGGGACAGGGGTACCTACGAGCAGTACTTC.